The 11 T cell receptor beta chains below were found in one sample sequenced in a study of cytomegalovirus exposure and HLA in healthy donors (dated by TCRdb to 2015 to 2018). Preparation of the library involved the immunoSEQ multiplex PCR assay. The table comes from immuneACCESS by way of TCRdb, which keeps in-frame sequences with V and J called. Part of the clones is missing from these tables; in studies checked, under half for an unresolved V gene and the rest for unknown reasons. The sample profile shows 140,000 or so clones; about 88% of them were found once. Around 9% of the sample comes from the top ten. The sample comprised PBMCs. The receptors stem from a young woman in good health and CMV-seropositive.

The gene calls are TRBV19 and TRBJ1-1; 9 nucleotides align to TRBD1. Germline loops: CDR1 LNHDA, CDR2 SQIVND (reference sequence). This CDR3 is 15 amino acids long. After removal of 5 bases from V and 7 bases from J, the junction contained 11 bases not matched to a gene. The CDR3 nucleotides are TGTGCCAGTAGTGGGACAGGGAAGTTTAAAAGTGAAGCTTTCTTT. Amino acid sequence: CASSGTGKFKSEAFF.

This chain links TRBV7-2 with TRBJ2-7, with a tentative D call TRBD1 (6 bases). Trimming stripped 1 base from V and 3 bases from J, with 13 bases between. CDR1 and CDR2 from the germline V gene are SGHTA and FQGNSA. The CDR3 is made up of 15 amino acids. The CDR3 spells CASSLEGDGYYEQYF. Here the CDR3 DNA reads TGTGCCAGCAGCTTAGAGGGGGACGGGTACTACGAGCAGTACTTC.

The J gene is TRBJ2-3, the V gene TRBV7-2; 11 bases are shared with TRBD1. The CDR3 spans 16 residues. V was clipped by 5 bases and J by 4 bases; unmatched bases: 8. The germline CDR1 and CDR2 sequences are SGHTA and FQGNSA. DNA of the CDR3: TGTGCCAGCAGCCCCCGGACAGGGGGCATTGCAGATACGCAGTATTTT. As protein: CASSPRTGGIADTQYF.

The V gene is TRBV19, the J gene TRBJ1-6, with TRBD1 identical over 7 bases. The CDR3 extends over 15 amino acids. The germline gives CDR1 LNHDA, CDR2 SQIVND (reference sequence). V dropped 8 bases and J dropped 4; count of bases not matched to a gene: 8. For the CDR3, the DNA is TGTGCCAGTGGGACAGACAGCGCTTATAATTCACCCCTCCACTTT. The encoded protein is CASGTDSAYNSPLHF.

The chain links TRBV28 to TRBJ2-5; 10 nucleotides align to TRBD2. From germline, CDR1 is MDHEN and CDR2 SYDVKM. The CDR3 consists of 16 residues. With 5 bases clipped from V and 5 bases from J, the junction kept 11 bases outside the gene matches. CDR3: CASSPGTSGVGETQYF. The CDR3, as DNA: TGTGCCAGCAGTCCGGGAACTAGCGGGGTGGGGGAGACCCAGTACTTC.

This chain connects TRBV7-6 to TRBJ2-3; TRBD2 agrees at 11 bases. Per germline, CDR1 SGHVS and CDR2 FNYEAQ. V lost 5 bases to trimming and J lost 6 bases; unmatched junction nucleotides: 10. The CDR3 sequence is 16 residues long. The CDR3 sequence is CASSAVAGGALDTQYF. The CDR3 bases are TGTGCCAGCAGCGCTGTAGCGGGGGGGGCGCTGGATACGCAGTATTTT.

The chain recombines TRBV4-1 with TRBJ1-1, with 8 bases lining up with TRBD1. Germline CDR1 is MGHRA and CDR2 is YSYEKL. The ends lost 1 base at V and 6 bases at J; junction bases unmatched: 7. The CDR3 runs 15 residues. CDR3 in DNA: TGCGCCAGCAGCCAAGGGACAGGGAAAGGTCCTGAAGCTTTCTTT. It specifies CASSQGTGKGPEAFF.

J is TRBJ1-6 and V is TRBV5-6; D unclear. Germline CDR1 is SGHDT and CDR2 is YYEEEE. Trimming shortened V by 1 base and J by 8 bases, and 16 bases separated the two germline ends. The CDR3 runs 16 residues. Here the CDR3 reads CASSLLAGAGDSPLHF. The CDR3, as DNA: TGTGCCAGCAGCTTGCTTGCCGGAGCCGGCGATTCACCCCTCCACTTT.

This chain connects TRBV28 to TRBJ1-2; 8 bases match TRBD1. Trimming took 4 bases from V and 3 from J; bases not matched to a gene: 7. Germline values: CDR1 MDHEN, CDR2 SYDVKM. The CDR3 contains 15 residues. Written as DNA, the CDR3 is TGTGCCAGCAGTTCTACCTCGACAGGGGACTATGGCTACACCTTC. This translates into CASSSTSTGDYGYTF.

V and J are TRBV27 and TRBJ2-5; 10 positions match TRBD2. With V trimmed by 2 bases and J by 5 bases, 14 bases remained unmatched. This CDR3 region has 18 residues. Germline values: CDR1 MNHEY, CDR2 SMNVEV (reference sequence). CDR3 sequence reads: CASSLRGPSGGREETQYF. CDR3 DNA: TGTGCCAGCAGTTTAAGAGGGCCTAGCGGGGGCCGAGAGGAGACCCAGTACTTC.

The V call is TRBV27, the J call TRBJ1-5, with D unclear. The V and J ends lost 0 bases and 4 bases respectively, with 4 bases between them. The CDR3 is 13 amino acids. In germline, CDR1 is MNHEY, CDR2 SMNVEV (reference sequence). CDR3 sequence reads: CASSLSRNQPQHF. DNA for the CDR3: TGTGCCAGCAGTTTATCGAGAAATCAGCCCCAGCATTTT.